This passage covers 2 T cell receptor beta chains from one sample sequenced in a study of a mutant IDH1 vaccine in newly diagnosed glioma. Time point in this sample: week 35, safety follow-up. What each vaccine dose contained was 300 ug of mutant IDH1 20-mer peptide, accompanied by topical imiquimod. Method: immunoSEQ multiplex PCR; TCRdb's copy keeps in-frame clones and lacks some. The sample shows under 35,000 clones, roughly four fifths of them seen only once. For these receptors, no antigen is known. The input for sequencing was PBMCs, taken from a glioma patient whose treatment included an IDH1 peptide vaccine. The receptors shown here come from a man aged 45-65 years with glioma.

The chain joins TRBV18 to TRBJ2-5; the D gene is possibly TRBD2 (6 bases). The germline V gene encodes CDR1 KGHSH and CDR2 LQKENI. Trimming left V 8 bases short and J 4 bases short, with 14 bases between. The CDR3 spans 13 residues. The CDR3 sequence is CASEGQRAETQYF. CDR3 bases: TGTGCCAGCGAGGGGCAGCGGGCAGAGACCCAGTACTTC. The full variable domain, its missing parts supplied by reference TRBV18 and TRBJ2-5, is NAGVMQNPRHLVRRRGQEARLRCSPMKGHSHVYWYRQLPEEGLKFMVYLQKENIIDESGMPKERFSAEFPKEGPSILRIQQVVRGDSAAYFCASEGQRAETQYFGPGTRLLVL.

The CDR3 region has the DNA TGCGCCAGCAGCACCGCGACAGAGAACACTGAAGCTTTCTTT. Translating gives CASSTATENTEAFF. This chain connects TRBV5-1 to TRBJ1-1, with D possibly being TRBD1 (5 bases). The ends were cut back, 4 bases at V and 1 base at J, with 11 bases in the middle. The germline V gene has CDR1 SGHRS and CDR2 YFSETQ. The CDR3 is made up of 14 amino acids.